Following are 24 T cell receptor beta chains from one sample sequenced in a study of glioma-infiltrating T cells after dendritic cell vaccination. The time point was: after dendritic cell vaccination, including at tumor progression/relapse. The repertoire was sequenced with immunoSEQ multiplex PCR; TCRdb's copy has only in-frame clones and lacks some. The sample contains about 87,000 clones, about four fifths of which appear only once. This sample comprised blood, obtained after dendritic cell vaccination. Receptors were obtained from a human donor with glioblastoma.

The chain links TRBV29-1 to TRBJ2-5, with D possibly TRBD1 on 5 matching bases. The ends were cut back, 5 bases at V and 0 bases at J, with 7 bases in the middle. Per germline, CDR1 SQVTM and CDR2 ANQGSEA. The length of the CDR3 is 12 residues. CDR3 in DNA: TGCAGCGTTCAGGACAACCAAGAGACCCAGTACTTC. Its protein product is CSVQDNQETQYF.

The rearrangement links TRBV6-5 to TRBJ1-1; 9 bases are a match to TRBD1. The germline V gene has CDR1 MNHEY and CDR2 SVGAGI. The CDR3 is 15 residues long. The trim removed 2 bases at V and 7 bases at J, leaving 8 bases unmatched. CDR3 coding DNA: TGTGCCAGCAGTTACACCGCGACAGGGGGTTTTGAAGCTTTCTTT. This encodes CASSYTATGGFEAFF.

The CDR3 coding sequence is TGTGCCAGCAGCCTGGGACAGCCAGGAACTAACTATGGCTACACCTTC. It yields the protein CASSLGQPGTNYGYTF. J is TRBJ1-2 and V is TRBV5-5; 7 bases are shared with TRBD1. CDR1 SGHKS and CDR2 YYEKEE come from the germline V gene (reference sequence). Unmatched junction bases numbered 9, after V lost 4 bases and J lost 0 bases. This CDR3 contains 16 residues.

The gene calls are TRBV7-2 and TRBJ1-1, with a tentative D call TRBD1 (5 bases). Trimming pared 5 bases from V and 11 bases from J, leaving 24 bases between. This CDR3 contains 15 residues. Germline V gene lookup returns CDR1 SGHTA and CDR2 FQGNSA. CDR3 amino acids: CASSPAPGGPEWAFF. The CDR3 nucleotides read TGTGCCAGCAGCCCTGCCCCCGGGGGTCCGGAGTGGGCTTTCTTT. The whole variable domain, remainder taken from reference TRBV7-2 and TRBJ1-1, is GAGVSQSPSNKVTEKGKDVELRCDPISGHTALYWYRQSLGQGLEFLIYFQGNSAPDKSGLPSDRFSAERTGGSVSTLTIQRTQQEDSAVYLCASSPAPGGPEWAFFGQGTRLTVV.

The V call is TRBV5-4, the J call TRBJ2-5, with D maybe TRBD2 (7 bases). The CDR3 sequence is 15 residues long. V lost 6 bases, J lost 3 bases, and 18 bases lay in between. Germline CDR1 SGHNT, CDR2 YYREEE (reference sequence). The CDR3 region has the DNA TGTGCCAGCATCCCCCTGGGGGGGCGCGAAGAGACCCAGTACTTC. Residues: CASIPLGGREETQYF.

This chain links TRBV19 with TRBJ1-1; 7 positions match TRBD1. Germline CDR1 and CDR2: LNHDA and SQIVND (reference sequence). The CDR3 has 15 amino acids. Losses at the gene ends were 1 base for V and 0 bases for J; bases not matched to a gene: 2. Here the CDR3 reads CASSIGDSLNTEAFF. The CDR3, as DNA: TGTGCCAGTAGTATAGGGGACAGCTTGAACACTGAAGCTTTCTTT.

The V call is TRBV30, the J call TRBJ1-1; D possibly corresponds to TRBD1 (6 bases). V dropped 0 bases and J dropped 3 bases, with 14 bases sitting between them. The V gene's germline CDR1 is GTSNPN and CDR2 SVGIG (reference sequence). This CDR3 region has 15 residues. CDR3 region: CAWSVRGGWHTEAFF. CDR3 bases: TGTGCCTGGAGTGTACGGGGGGGCTGGCACACTGAAGCTTTCTTT.

The V and J genes are TRBV7-2 and TRBJ1-2; D may be TRBD1 (6 bases). The CDR3 is 14 amino acids. V lost 2 bases and J lost 13, with 20 bases in between. The germline gives CDR1 SGHTA, CDR2 FQGNSA. The chain's CDR3 is CASSLSGQPPSGTF. CDR3 bases: TGTGCCAGCAGCTTATCCGGACAGCCCCCGAGCGGCACCTTC.

This chain uses TRBV5-6 with TRBJ2-7; D is unclear. V lost 4 bases to trimming and J lost 0 bases, with 11 bases between them. This CDR3 comprises 14 residues. Germline loops: CDR1 SGHDT, CDR2 YYEEEE. The CDR3 loop is CASSQVGDSYEQYF. CDR3 nucleotides: TGTGCCAGCAGCCAGGTTGGTGACTCCTACGAGCAGTACTTC.

The chain has TRBV11-1 and TRBJ2-3; weak D call: TRBD1 (6 bases). Germline V lookup: CDR1 SGHAT, CDR2 FQDESV (reference sequence). The CDR3 length is 13 residues. The V and J ends lost 5 bases and 2 bases respectively, with 8 bases between them. CDR3 sequence reads: CASSPGDTDTQYF. In DNA form, the CDR3 reads TGTGCCAGCAGCCCAGGGGACACAGATACGCAGTATTTT. The whole variable domain, filled in from reference TRBV11-1 and TRBJ2-3, reads EAEVAQSPRYKITEKSQAVAFWCDPISGHATLYWYRQILGQGPELLVQFQDESVVDDSQLPKDRFSAERLKGVDSTLKIQPAELGDSAMYLCASSPGDTDTQYFGPGTRLTVL.

The chain links TRBV5-1 to TRBJ1-3; no definite D call. The V end was cut by 0 bases, the J end by 3 bases, with 7 bases between. The CDR3 is 14 residues long. Germline lookup yields CDR1 SGHRS and CDR2 YFSETQ. The CDR3 DNA sequence: TGCGCCAGCAGCTTGGCGGGATATGGAAACACCATATATTTT. As protein: CASSLAGYGNTIYF.

The chain has TRBV10-3 and TRBJ2-7; 7 bases are shared with TRBD1. In germline, CDR1 is ENHRY, CDR2 SYGVKD. This CDR3 comprises 14 residues. Germline trimming cut 6 bases from V and 6 bases from J; bases unmatched to any gene: 11. CDR3 loop: CAISLGQARSEQYF. The CDR3 DNA reads as TGTGCCATCAGCCTTGGACAGGCACGATCCGAGCAGTACTTC.

In the case of this clone: A junction boundary mismatches the germline segment, possibly from a read error. The chain links TRBV7-7 to TRBJ2-1, with a weak D call TRBD2 (6 bases). This CDR3 has 15 residues. Germline CDR1 is SSHAT and CDR2 is FNYEAQ (reference sequence). The CDR3 sequence: CASSLQGGSFNEQFF. Here the CDR3 DNA reads TGTGCCAGCAGCTTACAGGGAGGTTCCTTCAATGAGCAGTTCTTC. Using reference TRBV7-7 and TRBJ2-1 for the parts outside the CDR3, the full variable domain is GAGVSQSPRYKVTKRGQDVTLRCDPISSHATLYWYQQALGQGPEFLTYFNYEAQPDKSGLPSDRFSAERPEGSISTLTIQRTEQRDSAMYRCASSLQGGSFNEQFFGPGTRLTVL.

The gene calls are TRBV2 and TRBJ2-5; 11 bases align to TRBD1. V was clipped by 4 bases and J by 4 bases; unmatched bases: 8. The V gene's germline CDR1 is SNHLY and CDR2 FYNNEI. This CDR3 region has 16 residues. CDR3 sequence: CASSVARTGGLETQYF. CDR3 nucleotide sequence: TGTGCCAGCAGTGTTGCCCGGACAGGGGGCCTAGAGACCCAGTACTTC.

V usage is TRBV7-2 and J usage is TRBJ1-1, with D maybe TRBD1 (6 bases). This CDR3 has 14 amino acids. Deletions cut 2 bases from V and 8 bases from J, with 15 bases between. The germline CDR1 and CDR2 sequences are SGHTA and FQGNSA. Here the CDR3 DNA reads TGTGCCAGCAGCTTAAATGGGCCCCAGGGGGAAGCTTTCTTT. Protein product: CASSLNGPQGEAFF.

The chain links TRBV9 to TRBJ2-7, with D tentatively TRBD2 (6 bases). The V end lost 7 bases, the J end lost 7 bases, and 27 bases lay between the germline ends. Germline CDR1 reads SGDLS; CDR2 reads YYNGEE. This CDR3 has 16 amino acids. CDR3 sequence: CASGPLDGGGSGEQYF. Here the CDR3 DNA reads TGTGCCAGCGGACCCTTGGACGGTGGAGGGTCGGGGGAGCAGTACTTC.

This clone was seen only once. The genes are TRBV27 and TRBJ1-3; D unclear. Trimming took 4 bases from V and 3 from J, leaving 7 bases between them. CDR3 length: 13 amino acids. Looked up from germline, CDR1 is MNHEY and CDR2 is SMNVEV (reference sequence). The DNA of the CDR3 is TGTGCCAGCAGTTATAACAGTGGAAACACCATATATTTT. As protein: CASSYNSGNTIYF.

The chain employs TRBV5-1 and TRBJ2-5, with TRBD1 matching over 9 bases. The CDR3 covers 14 residues. Trimming took 3 bases from V and 2 from J; bases not matched to a gene: 2. Germline CDR1 reads SGHRS; CDR2 reads YFSETQ. CDR3 sequence: CASSSGTGQETQYF. The CDR3 coding sequence is TGCGCCAGCAGCTCAGGGACAGGGCAAGAGACCCAGTACTTC. Using reference TRBV5-1 and TRBJ2-5 for the parts outside the CDR3, the full variable domain is KAGVTQTPRYLIKTRGQQVTLSCSPISGHRSVSWYQQTPGQGLQFLFEYFSETQRNKGNFPGRFSGRQFSNSRSEMNVSTLELGDSALYLCASSSGTGQETQYFGPGTRLLVL.

The chain carries TRBV27 and TRBJ2-3, with D unresolved. CDR3 length equals 13 residues. The V end lost 2 bases, the J end lost 4 bases, and 7 bases lay between the germline ends. Germline V gives CDR1 MNHEY, CDR2 SMNVEV (reference sequence). This CDR3 is CASSLNRADTQYF. The CDR3 coding sequence is TGTGCCAGCAGTTTAAACAGAGCAGATACGCAGTATTTT.

The table lists this clone with a few counts. The chain combines TRBV4-3 with TRBJ1-2; 8 nucleotides align to TRBD1. The CDR3 is 16 residues long. Germline V gene lookup returns CDR1 LGHNA and CDR2 YSLEER. Germline trimming cut 0 bases from V and 6 bases from J; bases unmatched to any gene: 9. CDR3 bases: TGCGCCAGCAGCCAAGACCGGACAGGGAGATACAATGGCTACACCTTC. Translation gives CASSQDRTGRYNGYTF.

The CDR3 is CASSLGVWTGASPLHF. DNA for the CDR3: TGTGCCAGCAGCTTAGGCGTCTGGACAGGGGCTTCACCCCTCCACTTT. The rearrangement links TRBV7-6 to TRBJ1-6, with 9 bases identical to TRBD1. The CDR3 spans 16 residues. Germline V lookup: CDR1 SGHVS, CDR2 FNYEAQ. The V and J ends lost 1 base and 9 bases, in that order; junction bases with no gene match: 7.

J is TRBJ1-3 and V is TRBV9, with TRBD1 matching over 7 bases. Per the germline V gene, CDR1 is SGDLS and CDR2 is YYNGEE. This CDR3 has 15 amino acids. The ends lost 4 bases at V and 3 bases at J; junction bases unmatched: 7. The CDR3 reads CASSPLGGFGNTIYF. The DNA of the CDR3 is TGTGCCAGCAGCCCCCTAGGGGGCTTTGGAAACACCATATATTTT.

The rearrangement links TRBV6-1 to TRBJ2-2, with a weak D call TRBD1 (6 bases). The V end was cut by 7 bases, the J end by 3 bases, with 15 bases between. The CDR3 is 15 residues long. Germline CDR1 is MNHNS and CDR2 is SASEGT. The CDR3 bases are TGTGCCAGCACTCTGACAGGCGGATACACCGGGGAGCTGTTTTTT. The encoded protein is CASTLTGGYTGELFF.

V gene TRBV5-6 combines with J gene TRBJ1-5; D gene uncertain. The germline V and J ends were trimmed by 4 bases and 2 bases, with 13 bases remaining between them. The CDR3 is made up of 15 amino acids. The germline CDR1 and CDR2 sequences are SGHDT and YYEEEE. CDR3 nucleotides: TGTGCCAGCAGCAGGAGGACGGAACGCAATCAGCCCCAGCATTTT. It codes for CASSRRTERNQPQHF.